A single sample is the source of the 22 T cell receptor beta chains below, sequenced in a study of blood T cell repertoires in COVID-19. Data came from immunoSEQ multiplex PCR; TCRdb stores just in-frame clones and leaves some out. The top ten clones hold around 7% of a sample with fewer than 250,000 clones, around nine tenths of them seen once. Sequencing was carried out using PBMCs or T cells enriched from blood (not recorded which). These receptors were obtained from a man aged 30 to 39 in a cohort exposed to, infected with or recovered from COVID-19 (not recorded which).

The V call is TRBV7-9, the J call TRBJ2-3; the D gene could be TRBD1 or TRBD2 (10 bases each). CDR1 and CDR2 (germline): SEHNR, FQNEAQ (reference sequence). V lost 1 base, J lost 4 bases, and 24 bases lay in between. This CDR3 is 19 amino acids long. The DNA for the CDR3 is TGTGCCAGCAGCTTAGGGGACAGGGGCCAGCGGGAGGGCGCAGATACGCAGTATTTT. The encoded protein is CASSLGDRGQREGADTQYF.

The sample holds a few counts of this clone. CDR3 sequence reads: CASSYLAGGLEAFF. As DNA, the CDR3 is TGCGCCAGCAGCTATCTCGCAGGGGGCCTTGAAGCTTTCTTT. The chain has TRBV5-1 and TRBJ1-1; 8 bases agree with TRBD1. The CDR3 length is 14 residues. The germline CDR1 and CDR2 sequences are SGHRS and YFSETQ. V gave up 3 bases and J gave up 7 bases; unmatched junction bases: 8.

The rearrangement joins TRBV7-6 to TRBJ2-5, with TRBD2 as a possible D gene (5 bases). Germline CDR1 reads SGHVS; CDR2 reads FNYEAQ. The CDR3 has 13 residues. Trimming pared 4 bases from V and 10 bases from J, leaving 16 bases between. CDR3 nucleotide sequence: TGTGCCAGCAGCTGGCCCACTCTGAGGGACCAGTACTTC. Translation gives CASSWPTLRDQYF.

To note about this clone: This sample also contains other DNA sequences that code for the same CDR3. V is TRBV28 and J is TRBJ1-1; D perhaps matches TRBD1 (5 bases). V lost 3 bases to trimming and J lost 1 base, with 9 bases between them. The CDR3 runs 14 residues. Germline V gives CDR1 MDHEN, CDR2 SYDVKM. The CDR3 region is CASSLPGGNTEAFF. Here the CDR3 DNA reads TGTGCCAGCAGTTTGCCGGGGGGGAACACTGAAGCTTTCTTT.

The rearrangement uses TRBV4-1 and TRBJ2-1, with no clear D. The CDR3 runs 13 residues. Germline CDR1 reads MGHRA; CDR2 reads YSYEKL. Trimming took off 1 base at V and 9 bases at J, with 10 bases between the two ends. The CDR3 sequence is CASSQGSVSEQFF. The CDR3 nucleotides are TGCGCCAGCAGCCAAGGATCCGTGAGTGAGCAGTTCTTC.

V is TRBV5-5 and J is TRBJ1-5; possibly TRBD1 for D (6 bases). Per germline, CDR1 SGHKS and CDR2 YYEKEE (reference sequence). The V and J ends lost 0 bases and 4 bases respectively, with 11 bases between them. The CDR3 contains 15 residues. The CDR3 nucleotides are TGTGCCAGCAGCTTGGAACAGGGCGGAAATCAGCCCCAGCATTTT. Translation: CASSLEQGGNQPQHF.

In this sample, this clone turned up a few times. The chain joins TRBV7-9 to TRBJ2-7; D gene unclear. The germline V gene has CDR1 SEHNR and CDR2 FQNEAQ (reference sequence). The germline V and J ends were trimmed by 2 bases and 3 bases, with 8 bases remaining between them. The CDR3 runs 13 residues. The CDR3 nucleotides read TGTGCCAGCAGCTTAAATTCGGGCTACGAGCAGTACTTC. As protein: CASSLNSGYEQYF.

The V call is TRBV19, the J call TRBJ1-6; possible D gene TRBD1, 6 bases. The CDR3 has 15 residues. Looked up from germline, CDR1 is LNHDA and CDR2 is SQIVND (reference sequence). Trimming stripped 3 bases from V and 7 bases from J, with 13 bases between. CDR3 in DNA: TGTGCCAGTAGTATTGGGGGCACCATGAATTCACCCCTCCACTTT. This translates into CASSIGGTMNSPLHF.

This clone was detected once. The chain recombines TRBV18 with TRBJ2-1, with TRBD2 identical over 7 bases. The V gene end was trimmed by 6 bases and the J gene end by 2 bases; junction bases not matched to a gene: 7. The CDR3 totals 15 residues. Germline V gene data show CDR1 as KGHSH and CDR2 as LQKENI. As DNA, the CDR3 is TGTGCCAGCTCCCCTATGACTAGCCCCTACAATGAGCAGTTCTTC. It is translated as CASSPMTSPYNEQFF.

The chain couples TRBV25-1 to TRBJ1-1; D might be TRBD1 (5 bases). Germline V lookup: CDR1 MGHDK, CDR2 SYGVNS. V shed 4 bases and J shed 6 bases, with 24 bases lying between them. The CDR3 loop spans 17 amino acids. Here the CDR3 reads CASSGRPGGVNFPEAFF. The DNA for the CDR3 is TGTGCCAGCAGTGGACGACCGGGGGGGGTCAACTTCCCTGAAGCTTTCTTT. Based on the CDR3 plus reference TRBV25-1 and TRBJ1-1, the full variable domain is EADIYQTPRYLVIGTGKKITLECSQTMGHDKMYWYQQDPGMELHLIHYSYGVNSTEKGDLSSESTVSRIRTEHFPLTLESARPSHTSQYLCASSGRPGGVNFPEAFFGQGTRLTVV.

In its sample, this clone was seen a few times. The DNA for the CDR3 is TGCGCCAGCAGCCAATTCGGACAGGGGGCGAGTAATGAAAAACTGTTTTTT. This encodes CASSQFGQGASNEKLFF. The gene calls are TRBV4-3 and TRBJ1-4, with 11 bases aligning to TRBD1. This CDR3 has 17 residues. V shed 2 bases and J 4 bases; nucleotides not matched to a gene: 6. Germline V gene data show CDR1 as LGHNA and CDR2 as YSLEER.

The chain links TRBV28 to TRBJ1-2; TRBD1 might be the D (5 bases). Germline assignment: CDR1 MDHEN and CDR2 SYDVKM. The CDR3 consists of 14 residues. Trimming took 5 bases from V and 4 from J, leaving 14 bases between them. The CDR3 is CASSLMGPGYGYTF. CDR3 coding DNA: TGTGCCAGCAGTCTAATGGGGCCGGGCTATGGCTACACCTTC.

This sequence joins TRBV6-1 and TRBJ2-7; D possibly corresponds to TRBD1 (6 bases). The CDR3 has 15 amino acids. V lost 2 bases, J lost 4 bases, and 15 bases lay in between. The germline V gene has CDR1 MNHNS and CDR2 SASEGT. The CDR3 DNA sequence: TGTGCCAGCAGTGAAAGGTCGTCCAGGGGTTACGAGCAGTACTTC. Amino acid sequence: CASSERSSRGYEQYF.

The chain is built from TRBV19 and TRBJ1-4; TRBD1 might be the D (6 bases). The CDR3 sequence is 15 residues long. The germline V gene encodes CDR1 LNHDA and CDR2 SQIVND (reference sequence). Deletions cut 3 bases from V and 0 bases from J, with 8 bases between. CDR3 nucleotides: TGTGCCAGTAGTATGAACAGGGCAACTAATGAAAAACTGTTTTTT. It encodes CASSMNRATNEKLFF.

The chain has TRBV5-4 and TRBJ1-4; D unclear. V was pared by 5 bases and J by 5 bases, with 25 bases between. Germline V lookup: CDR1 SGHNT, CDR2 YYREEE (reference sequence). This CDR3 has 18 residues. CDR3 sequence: CASSPGPPGRRGNEKLFF. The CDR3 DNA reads TGTGCCAGCAGTCCTGGCCCCCCCGGGCGGCGGGGAAATGAAAAACTGTTTTTT. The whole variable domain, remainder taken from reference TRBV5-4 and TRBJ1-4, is ETGVTQSPTHLIKTRGQQVTLRCSSQSGHNTVSWYQQALGQGPQFIFQYYREEENGRGNFPPRFSGLQFPNYSSELNVNALELDDSALYLCASSPGPPGRRGNEKLFFGSGTQLSVL.

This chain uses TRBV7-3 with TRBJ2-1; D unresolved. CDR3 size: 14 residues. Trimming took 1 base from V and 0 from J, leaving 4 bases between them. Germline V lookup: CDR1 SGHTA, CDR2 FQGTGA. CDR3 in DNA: TGTGCCAGCAGCTTAAGCGGCTCCTACAATGAGCAGTTCTTC. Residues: CASSLSGSYNEQFF.

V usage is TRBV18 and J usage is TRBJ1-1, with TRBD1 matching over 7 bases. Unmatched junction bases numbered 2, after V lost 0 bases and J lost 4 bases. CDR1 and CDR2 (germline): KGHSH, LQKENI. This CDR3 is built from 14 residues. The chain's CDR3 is CASSPPQGGTEAFF. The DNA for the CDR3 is TGTGCCAGCTCACCACCCCAGGGGGGCACTGAAGCTTTCTTT.

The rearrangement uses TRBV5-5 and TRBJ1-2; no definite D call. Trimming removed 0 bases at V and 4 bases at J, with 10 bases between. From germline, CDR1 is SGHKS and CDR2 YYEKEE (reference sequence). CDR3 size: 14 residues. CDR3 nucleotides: TGTGCCAGCAGCTTGGGGTCCGGTGGCTATGGCTACACCTTC. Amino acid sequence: CASSLGSGGYGYTF.

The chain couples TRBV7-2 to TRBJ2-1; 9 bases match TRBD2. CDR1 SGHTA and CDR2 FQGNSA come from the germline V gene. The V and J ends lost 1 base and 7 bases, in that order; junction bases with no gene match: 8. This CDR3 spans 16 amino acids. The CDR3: CASSLEGTSRRNEQFF. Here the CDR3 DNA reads TGTGCCAGCAGCTTAGAAGGGACTAGCCGGAGGAATGAGCAGTTCTTC.

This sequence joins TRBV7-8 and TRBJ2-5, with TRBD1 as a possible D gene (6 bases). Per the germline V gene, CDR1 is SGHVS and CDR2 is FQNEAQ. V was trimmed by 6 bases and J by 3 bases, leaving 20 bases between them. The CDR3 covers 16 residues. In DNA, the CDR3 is TGTGCCAGCAGTCCCGAACGGGACACCGAAAAAGAGACCCAGTACTTC. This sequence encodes CASSPERDTEKETQYF.

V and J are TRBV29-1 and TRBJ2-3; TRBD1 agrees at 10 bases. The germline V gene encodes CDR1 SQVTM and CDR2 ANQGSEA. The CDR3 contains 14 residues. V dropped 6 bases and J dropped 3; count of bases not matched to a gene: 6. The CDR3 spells CSVRQGAQTDTQYF. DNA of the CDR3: TGCAGCGTCAGACAGGGGGCGCAGACAGATACGCAGTATTTT.

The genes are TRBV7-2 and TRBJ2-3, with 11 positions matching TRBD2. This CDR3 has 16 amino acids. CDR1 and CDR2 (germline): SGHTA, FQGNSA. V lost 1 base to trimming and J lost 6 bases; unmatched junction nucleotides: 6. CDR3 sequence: CASSLGLAGGYDTQYF. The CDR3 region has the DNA TGTGCCAGCAGCTTAGGCCTAGCGGGAGGTTACGATACGCAGTATTTT. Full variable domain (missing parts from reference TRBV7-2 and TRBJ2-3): GAGVSQSPSNKVTEKGKDVELRCDPISGHTALYWYRQSLGQGLEFLIYFQGNSAPDKSGLPSDRFSAERTGGSVSTLTIQRTQQEDSAVYLCASSLGLAGGYDTQYFGPGTRLTVL.